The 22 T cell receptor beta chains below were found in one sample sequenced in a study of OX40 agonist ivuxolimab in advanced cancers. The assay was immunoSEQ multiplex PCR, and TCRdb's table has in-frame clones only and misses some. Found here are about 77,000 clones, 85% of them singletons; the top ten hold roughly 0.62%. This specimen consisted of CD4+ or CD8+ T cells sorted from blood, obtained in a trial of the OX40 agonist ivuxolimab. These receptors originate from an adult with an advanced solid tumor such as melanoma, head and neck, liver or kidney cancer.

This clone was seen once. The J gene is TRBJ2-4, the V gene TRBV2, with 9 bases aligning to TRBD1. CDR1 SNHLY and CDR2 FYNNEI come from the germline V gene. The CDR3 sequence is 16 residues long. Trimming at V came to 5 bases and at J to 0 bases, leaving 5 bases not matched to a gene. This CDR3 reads CASSKQGALAKNIQYF. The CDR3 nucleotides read TGTGCCAGCAGTAAACAGGGGGCGTTAGCCAAAAACATTCAGTACTTC.

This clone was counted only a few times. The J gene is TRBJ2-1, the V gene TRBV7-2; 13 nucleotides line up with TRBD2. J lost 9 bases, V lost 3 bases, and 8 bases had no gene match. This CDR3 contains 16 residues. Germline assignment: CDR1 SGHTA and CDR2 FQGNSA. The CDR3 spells CASSFRLAGGHSEQFF. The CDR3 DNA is TGTGCCAGCAGCTTCCGACTAGCGGGGGGACATAGTGAGCAGTTCTTC.

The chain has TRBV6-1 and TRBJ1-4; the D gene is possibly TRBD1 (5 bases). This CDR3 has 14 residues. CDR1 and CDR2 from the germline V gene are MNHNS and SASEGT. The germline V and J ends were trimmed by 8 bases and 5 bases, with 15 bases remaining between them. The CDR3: CASDRDRRNEKLFF. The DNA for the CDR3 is TGTGCCAGCGATCGGGACCGGAGAAATGAAAAACTGTTTTTT.

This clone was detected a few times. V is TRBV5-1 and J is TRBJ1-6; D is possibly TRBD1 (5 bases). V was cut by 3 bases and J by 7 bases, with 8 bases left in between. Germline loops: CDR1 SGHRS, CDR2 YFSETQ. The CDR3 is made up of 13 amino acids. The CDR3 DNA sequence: TGCGCCAGCAGCTCCGGACAAAATTCACCCCTCCACTTT. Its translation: CASSSGQNSPLHF.

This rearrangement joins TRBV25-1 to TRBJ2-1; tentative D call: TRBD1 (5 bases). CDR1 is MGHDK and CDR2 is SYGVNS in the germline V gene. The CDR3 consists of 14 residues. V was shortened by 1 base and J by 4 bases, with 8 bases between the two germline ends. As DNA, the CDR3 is TGTGCCAGCAGTGAATTTCCAGGGTACAATGAGCAGTTCTTC. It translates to CASSEFPGYNEQFF.

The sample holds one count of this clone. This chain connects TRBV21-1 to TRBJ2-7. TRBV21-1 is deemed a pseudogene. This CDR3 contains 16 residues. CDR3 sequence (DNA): TGTGCCAGCAGCAAAGCGAAGACAGACTACACCTACGAGCAGTACTTC. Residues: CASSKAKTDYTYEQYF.

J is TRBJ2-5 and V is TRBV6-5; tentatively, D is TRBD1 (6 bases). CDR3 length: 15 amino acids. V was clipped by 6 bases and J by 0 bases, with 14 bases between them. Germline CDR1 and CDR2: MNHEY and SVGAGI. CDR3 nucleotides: TGTGCCAGCAGACGCACCGGACAGCACCAAGAGACCCAGTACTTC. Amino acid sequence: CASRRTGQHQETQYF.

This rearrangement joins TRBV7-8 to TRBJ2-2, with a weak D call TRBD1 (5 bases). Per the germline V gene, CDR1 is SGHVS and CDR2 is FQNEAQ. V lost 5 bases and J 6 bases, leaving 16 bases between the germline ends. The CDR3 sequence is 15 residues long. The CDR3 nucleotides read TGTGCCAGCAGCCTAGGGGTGTCCTCTGCCGGGGAGCTGTTTTTT. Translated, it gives CASSLGVSSAGELFF.

CDR3: CASSLMNLADTQYF. CDR3 DNA sequence: TGTGCCAGCAGCTTAATGAATCTAGCGGATACGCAGTATTTT. The chain links TRBV7-2 to TRBJ2-3, with D tentatively TRBD2 (6 bases). CDR3 length: 14 residues. Germline V gives CDR1 SGHTA, CDR2 FQGNSA. V shed 2 bases and J shed 6 bases, with 12 bases lying between them.

The CDR3 sequence is CASSPGGGRGENTEAFF. The CDR3 region has the DNA TGTGCCAGCAGCCCTGGAGGTGGCAGGGGAGAGAACACTGAAGCTTTCTTT. The J gene is TRBJ1-1, the V gene TRBV5-4; the D gene is possibly TRBD1 (6 bases). The CDR3 has 17 amino acids. Looked up from germline, CDR1 is SGHNT and CDR2 is YYREEE (reference sequence). V was clipped by 4 bases and J by 1 base, with 20 bases between them.

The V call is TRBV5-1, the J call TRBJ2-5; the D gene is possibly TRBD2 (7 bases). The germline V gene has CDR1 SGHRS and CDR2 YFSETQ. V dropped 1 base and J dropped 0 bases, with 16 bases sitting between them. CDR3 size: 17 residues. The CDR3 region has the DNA TGCGCCAGCAGCTTGTTGGGGGGGACAAATAACCAAGAGACCCAGTACTTC. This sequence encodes CASSLLGGTNNQETQYF.

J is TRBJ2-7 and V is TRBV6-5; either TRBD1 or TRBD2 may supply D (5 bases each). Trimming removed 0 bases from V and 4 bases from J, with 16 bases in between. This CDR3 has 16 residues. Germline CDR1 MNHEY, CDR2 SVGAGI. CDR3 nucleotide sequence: TGTGCCAGCAGTTACTCGGGGACGGGCCTTGGTTACGAGCAGTACTTC. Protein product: CASSYSGTGLGYEQYF.

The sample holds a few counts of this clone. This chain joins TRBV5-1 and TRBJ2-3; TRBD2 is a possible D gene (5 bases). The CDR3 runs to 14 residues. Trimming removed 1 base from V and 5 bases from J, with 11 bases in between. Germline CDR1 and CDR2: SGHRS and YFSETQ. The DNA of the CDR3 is TGCGCCAGCAGCTTGATGGGAGCAGGAGATACGCAGTATTTT. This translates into CASSLMGAGDTQYF.

CDR3 in amino acids: CASSSTGWSSPLHF. The CDR3 DNA is TGTGCCAGCAGTTCAACAGGGTGGAGTTCACCCCTCCACTTT. The V gene is TRBV27, the J gene TRBJ1-6; D is perhaps TRBD1 (6 bases). From germline, CDR1 is MNHEY and CDR2 SMNVEV (reference sequence). With 4 bases removed from V and 9 bases from J, the gap between germline ends came to 13 bases. The CDR3 is 14 amino acids.

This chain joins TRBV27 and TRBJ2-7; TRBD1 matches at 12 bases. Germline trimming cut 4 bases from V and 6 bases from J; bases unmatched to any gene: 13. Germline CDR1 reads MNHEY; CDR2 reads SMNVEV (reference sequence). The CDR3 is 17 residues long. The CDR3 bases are TGTGCCAGCAGTTCAGAACTCAGGGGACAGGGGGCTGTCGAGCAGTACTTC. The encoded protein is CASSSELRGQGAVEQYF.

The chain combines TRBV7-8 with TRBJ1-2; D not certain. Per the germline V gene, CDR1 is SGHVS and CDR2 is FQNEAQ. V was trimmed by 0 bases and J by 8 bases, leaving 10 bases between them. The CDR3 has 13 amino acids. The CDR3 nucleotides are TGTGCCAGCAGCTTAGCATTAGTCGACGGCTACACCTTC. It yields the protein CASSLALVDGYTF.

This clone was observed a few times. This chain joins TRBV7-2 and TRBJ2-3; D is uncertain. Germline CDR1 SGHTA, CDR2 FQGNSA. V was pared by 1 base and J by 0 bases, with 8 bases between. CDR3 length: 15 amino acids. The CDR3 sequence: CASSLVGMSTDTQYF. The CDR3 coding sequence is TGTGCCAGCAGCTTAGTAGGAATGAGCACAGATACGCAGTATTTT. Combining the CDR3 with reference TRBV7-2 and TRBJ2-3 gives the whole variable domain GAGVSQSPSNKVTEKGKDVELRCDPISGHTALYWYRQSLGQGLEFLIYFQGNSAPDKSGLPSDRFSAERTGGSVSTLTIQRTQQEDSAVYLCASSLVGMSTDTQYFGPGTRLTVL.

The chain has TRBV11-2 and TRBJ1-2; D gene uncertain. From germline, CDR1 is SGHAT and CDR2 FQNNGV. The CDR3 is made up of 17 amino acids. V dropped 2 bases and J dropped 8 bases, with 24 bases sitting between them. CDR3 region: CASSLSGSGFDPKGYTF. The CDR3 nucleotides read TGTGCCAGCAGCTTATCGGGGTCAGGTTTCGACCCTAAGGGCTACACCTTC. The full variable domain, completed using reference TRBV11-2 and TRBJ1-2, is EAGVAQSPRYKIIEKRQSVAFWCNPISGHATLYWYQQILGQGPKLLIQFQNNGVVDDSQLPKDRFSAERLKGVDSTLKIQPAKLEDSAVYLCASSLSGSGFDPKGYTFGSGTRLTVV.

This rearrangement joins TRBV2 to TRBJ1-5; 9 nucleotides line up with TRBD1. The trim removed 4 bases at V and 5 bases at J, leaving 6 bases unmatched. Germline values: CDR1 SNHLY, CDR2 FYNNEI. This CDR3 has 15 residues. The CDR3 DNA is TGTGCCAGCAGTGGGATCCGGGACAGGGATCAGCCCCAGCATTTT. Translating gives CASSGIRDRDQPQHF.

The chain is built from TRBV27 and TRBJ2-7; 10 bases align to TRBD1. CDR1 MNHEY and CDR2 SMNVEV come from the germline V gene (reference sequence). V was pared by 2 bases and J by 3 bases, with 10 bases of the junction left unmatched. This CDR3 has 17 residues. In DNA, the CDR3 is TGTGCCAGCAGTTTACCCCCCGGGACAGGGGCCAGCTACGAGCAGTACTTC. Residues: CASSLPPGTGASYEQYF.

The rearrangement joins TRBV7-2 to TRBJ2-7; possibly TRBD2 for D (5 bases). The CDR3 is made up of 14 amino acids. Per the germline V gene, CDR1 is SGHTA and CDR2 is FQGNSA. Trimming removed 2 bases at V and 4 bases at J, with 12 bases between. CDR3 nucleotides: TGTGCCAGCAGCTTAAAATCCGGCGGGTACGAGCAGTACTTC. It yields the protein CASSLKSGGYEQYF.

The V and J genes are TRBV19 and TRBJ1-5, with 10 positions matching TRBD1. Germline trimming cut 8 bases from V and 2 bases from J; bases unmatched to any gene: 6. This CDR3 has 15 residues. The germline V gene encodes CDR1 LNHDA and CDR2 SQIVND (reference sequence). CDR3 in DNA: TGTGCCAGTGGACAGGGGGGTTGGGGCAATCAGCCCCAGCATTTT. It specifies CASGQGGWGNQPQHF.